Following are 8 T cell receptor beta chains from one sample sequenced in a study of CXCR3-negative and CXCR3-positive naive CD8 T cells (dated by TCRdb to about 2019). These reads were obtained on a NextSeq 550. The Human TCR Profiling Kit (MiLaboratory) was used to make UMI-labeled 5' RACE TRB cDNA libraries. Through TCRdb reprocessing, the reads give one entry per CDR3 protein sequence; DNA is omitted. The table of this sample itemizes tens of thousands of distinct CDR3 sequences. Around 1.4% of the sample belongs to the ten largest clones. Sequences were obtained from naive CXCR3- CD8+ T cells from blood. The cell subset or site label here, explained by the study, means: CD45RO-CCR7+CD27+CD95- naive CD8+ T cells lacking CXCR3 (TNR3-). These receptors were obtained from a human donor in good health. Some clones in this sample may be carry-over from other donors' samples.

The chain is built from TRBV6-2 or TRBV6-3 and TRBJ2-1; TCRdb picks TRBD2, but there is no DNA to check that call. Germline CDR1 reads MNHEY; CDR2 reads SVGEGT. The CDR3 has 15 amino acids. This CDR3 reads CASSAGLAGGHEQFF.

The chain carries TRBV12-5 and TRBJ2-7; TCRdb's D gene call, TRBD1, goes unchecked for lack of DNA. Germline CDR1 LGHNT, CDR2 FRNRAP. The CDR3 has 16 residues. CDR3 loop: CASGPWTGLNHHEQYF.

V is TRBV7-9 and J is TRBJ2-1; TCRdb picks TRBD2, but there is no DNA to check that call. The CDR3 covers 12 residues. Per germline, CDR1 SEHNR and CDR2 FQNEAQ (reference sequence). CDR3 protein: CASSGGVYEQFF. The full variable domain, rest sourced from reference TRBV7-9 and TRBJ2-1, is DTGVSQNPRHKITKRGQNVTFRCDPISEHNRLYWYRQTLGQGPEFLTYFQNEAQLEKSRLLSDRFSAERPKGSFSTLEIQRTEQGDSAMYLCASSGGVYEQFFGPGTRLTVL.

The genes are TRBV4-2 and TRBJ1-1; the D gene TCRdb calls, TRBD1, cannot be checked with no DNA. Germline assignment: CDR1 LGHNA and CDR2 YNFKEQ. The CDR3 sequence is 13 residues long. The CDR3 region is CASSFGGVPEAFF.

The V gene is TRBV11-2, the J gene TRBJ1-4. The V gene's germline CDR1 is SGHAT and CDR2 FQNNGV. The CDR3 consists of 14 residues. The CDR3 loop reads CASSYSWGDEKLFF.

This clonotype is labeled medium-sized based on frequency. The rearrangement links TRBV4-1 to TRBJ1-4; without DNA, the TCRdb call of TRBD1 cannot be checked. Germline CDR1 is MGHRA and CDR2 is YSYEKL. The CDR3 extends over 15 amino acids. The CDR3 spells CASSRLGTLNEKLFF.

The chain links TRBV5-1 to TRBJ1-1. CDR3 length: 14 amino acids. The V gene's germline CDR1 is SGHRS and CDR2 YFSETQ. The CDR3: CASSNVWGEAEAFF.

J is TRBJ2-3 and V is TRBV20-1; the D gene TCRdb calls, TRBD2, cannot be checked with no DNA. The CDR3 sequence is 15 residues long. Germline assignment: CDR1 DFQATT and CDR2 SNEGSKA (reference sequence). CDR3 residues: CSARVWAGPQDTQYF.